Following are 3 T cell receptor beta chains from one sample sequenced in a study of blood T cell repertoires in COVID-19. Clones were read by immunoSEQ multiplex PCR, and TCRdb kept only the in-frame ones, dropping some. The sample has 120,000 or so clones; 79% are singletons. The material sequenced was peripheral blood. The source is a man between 35 and 55 years old with active or convalescent COVID-19.

The chain carries TRBV30 and TRBJ1-2; D is perhaps TRBD1 (6 bases). The V end lost 4 bases, the J end lost 10 bases, and 19 bases lay between the germline ends. Germline values: CDR1 GTSNPN, CDR2 SVGIG (reference sequence). The CDR3 totals 13 residues. CDR3 DNA: TGTGCCTGGAAGGAATGGGACATGGGGGACTACACCTTC. This sequence encodes CAWKEWDMGDYTF.

This clone was found a few times. The CDR3 is CASSLSRGLNQPQHF. The CDR3, as DNA: TGTGCCAGCAGTTTATCTAGGGGACTCAATCAGCCCCAGCATTTT. The chain links TRBV28 to TRBJ1-5; tentatively, D is TRBD1 (5 bases). V lost 1 base and J 3 bases, leaving 10 bases between the germline ends. In germline, CDR1 is MDHEN, CDR2 SYDVKM. The CDR3 has 15 residues.

CDR3 protein: CAAGRNNSPLHF. CDR3 nucleotide sequence: TGTGCCGCGGGGAGGAATAATTCACCCCTCCACTTT. The chain is built from TRBV27 and TRBJ1-6, with unresolved D. The CDR3 has 12 amino acids. The germline CDR1 and CDR2 sequences are MNHEY and SMNVEV (reference sequence). The V gene lost 11 bases and the J gene lost 5 bases, with 10 bases spanning the gap.